The 32 T cell receptor beta chains below come from one sample, sequenced in a study of T cell responses to AZD1222 COVID-19 vaccine. Only in-frame clones appear in the TCRdb table, and some are missing; sequencing was by immunoSEQ multiplex PCR. This repertoire shows 84,000 or so clones, over 85% found once; its top ten account for roughly 2.3%. Sequencing was performed on peripheral blood, taken on day 0 of AZD1222 vaccination. The receptors originated from an adult in good health.

The V call is TRBV3-1 (or the pseudogene TRBV3-2), the J call TRBJ1-3; D uncertain. The V and J ends lost 0 bases and 4 bases respectively, with 10 bases between them. Germline assignment: CDR1 LGHDT and CDR2 YNNKEL (reference sequence). The CDR3 extends over 15 amino acids. Here the CDR3 DNA reads TGTGCCAGCAGCCAAGAGTGGGTATCCGGAAACACCATATATTTT. This gives the protein CASSQEWVSGNTIYF.

This sequence joins TRBV6-5 and TRBJ1-6, with 10 nucleotides matching TRBD1. The CDR3 covers 15 residues. CDR1 and CDR2 (germline): MNHEY, SVGAGI. Trimming at V came to 4 bases and at J to 10 bases, leaving 7 bases not matched to a gene. CDR3 DNA sequence: TGTGCCAGCAGTTGGGGGACAGGGGTACAATCACCCCTCCACTTT. Residues: CASSWGTGVQSPLHF.

The chain combines TRBV2 with TRBJ1-5; D perhaps matches TRBD1 (5 bases). The germline CDR1 and CDR2 sequences are SNHLY and FYNNEI. V lost 5 bases, J lost 4 bases, and 15 bases lay in between. The CDR3 has 15 residues. The CDR3 DNA reads as TGTGCCAGCAGTCAAGAGGGGACGGGTAATCAGCCCCAGCATTTT. Amino acid sequence: CASSQEGTGNQPQHF.

The chain joins TRBV6-5 to TRBJ2-1; 8 nucleotides agree with TRBD1. V lost 6 bases, J lost 8 bases, and 3 bases stayed unmatched. In germline, CDR1 is MNHEY, CDR2 SVGAGI. The CDR3 covers 12 residues. The CDR3 nucleotides read TGTGCCAGCAGGTTGACAGGGGATGAGCAGTTCTTC. As protein: CASRLTGDEQFF.

The chain employs TRBV15 and TRBJ2-2, with 10 bases that match TRBD1. Germline values: CDR1 LNHNV, CDR2 YYDKDF (reference sequence). The CDR3 covers 21 residues. The V gene end was trimmed by 2 bases and the J gene end by 1 base; junction bases not matched to a gene: 16. The CDR3 DNA reads as TGTGCCACCAGCAGACCCCGGGGGGGGACAGGGGTCGAGTGGAACACCGGGGAGCTGTTTTTT. Protein product: CATSRPRGGTGVEWNTGELFF.

The chain links TRBV19 to TRBJ2-6; a weak D match, TRBD2 (5 bases). V was trimmed by 1 base and J by 0 bases, leaving 10 bases between them. The germline V gene encodes CDR1 LNHDA and CDR2 SQIVND (reference sequence). This CDR3 is 17 amino acids long. In DNA, the CDR3 is TGTGCCAGTAGTATAGGGACGGGAATCTCTGGGGCCAACGTCCTGACTTTC. This codes for CASSIGTGISGANVLTF.

In nucleotides, the CDR3 is TGCGCCAGCAGCCAGAGGGAGCTTCTAATGGCCGAGCAGTACTTC. This sequence encodes CASSQRELLMAEQYF. V gene TRBV4-1 combines with J gene TRBJ2-7; D might be TRBD2 (5 bases). Trimming took 3 bases from V and 6 from J, leaving 18 bases between them. From germline, CDR1 is MGHRA and CDR2 YSYEKL. The CDR3 length is 15 residues.

The gene calls are TRBV10-3 and TRBJ1-4; possibly TRBD1 for D (6 bases). Trimming stripped 5 bases from V and 8 bases from J, with 9 bases between. The CDR3 covers 12 residues. Germline CDR1 reads ENHRY; CDR2 reads SYGVKD. The CDR3 loop reads CAISPGAEKLFF. Here the CDR3 DNA reads TGTGCCATCAGTCCAGGGGCCGAAAAACTGTTTTTT.

This clone appeared a few times. This rearrangement joins TRBV27 to TRBJ2-3; TRBD2 is a possible D gene (6 bases). The CDR3 contains 16 residues. Trimming pared 2 bases from V and 0 bases from J, leaving 12 bases between. The germline gives CDR1 MNHEY, CDR2 SMNVEV (reference sequence). CDR3 protein: CASSLGPGRSTDTQYF. The CDR3 DNA sequence: TGTGCCAGCAGTTTAGGTCCAGGGAGGAGCACAGATACGCAGTATTTT.

V gene TRBV7-9 combines with J gene TRBJ2-7; D is perhaps TRBD1 (5 bases). This CDR3 is 12 amino acids long. Trimming took off 5 bases at V and 4 bases at J, with 9 bases between the two ends. Germline V lookup: CDR1 SEHNR, CDR2 FQNEAQ (reference sequence). This chain's CDR3 is CASSKQGYEQYF. CDR3 DNA sequence: TGTGCCAGCAGCAAGCAGGGTTACGAGCAGTACTTC.

The CDR3 nucleotides read TGCAGCGTTGAAGCGGTGAGGACCTACAATGAGCAGTTCTTC. Amino acid sequence: CSVEAVRTYNEQFF. The rearrangement uses TRBV29-1 and TRBJ2-1; D gene unclear. The germline gives CDR1 SQVTM, CDR2 ANQGSEA. The CDR3 consists of 14 residues. Trimming left V 1 base short and J 2 bases short, with 9 bases between.

The chain has TRBV7-9 and TRBJ1-6; TRBD1 might be the D (6 bases). The CDR3 runs 12 residues. V was clipped by 8 bases and J by 9 bases, with 11 bases between them. The germline gives CDR1 SEHNR, CDR2 FQNEAQ (reference sequence). CDR3: CASDRPSSPLHF. CDR3 coding DNA: TGTGCCAGCGACAGGCCAAGTTCACCCCTCCACTTT. The entire variable domain, with the rest obtained from reference TRBV7-9 and TRBJ1-6, is as follows: DTGVSQNPRHKITKRGQNVTFRCDPISEHNRLYWYRQTLGQGPEFLTYFQNEAQLEKSRLLSDRFSAERPKGSFSTLEIQRTEQGDSAMYLCASDRPSSPLHFGNGTRLTVT.

The chain has TRBV7-2 and TRBJ1-6; TRBD1 is a possible D gene (6 bases). Germline V lookup: CDR1 SGHTA, CDR2 FQGNSA. This CDR3 contains 14 residues. Trimming removed 3 bases from V and 6 bases from J, with 9 bases in between. CDR3 protein: CASSLDSPNSPLHF. In DNA form, the CDR3 reads TGTGCCAGCAGCTTGGACAGCCCTAATTCACCCCTCCACTTT.

The V and J genes are TRBV3-1 (or the pseudogene TRBV3-2) and TRBJ1-1; the D is unclear. Germline V gives CDR1 LGHDT, CDR2 YNNKEL (reference sequence). Trimming left V 4 bases short and J 0 bases short, with 12 bases between. The CDR3 totals 15 residues. The CDR3 sequence is CASSPREQMNTEAFF. Written as DNA, the CDR3 is TGTGCCAGCAGCCCGCGGGAACAGATGAACACTGAAGCTTTCTTT.

The V call is TRBV2, the J call TRBJ1-1, with unresolved D. In germline, CDR1 is SNHLY, CDR2 FYNNEI. The length of the CDR3 is 14 residues. Trimming pared 6 bases from V and 4 bases from J, leaving 15 bases between. The CDR3 nucleotides are TGTGCCAGCAGGGACCAGACGGGTAGCACTGAAGCTTTCTTT. Protein: CASRDQTGSTEAFF.

This clone was counted a single time. The chain uses TRBV6-5 and TRBJ1-2; 7 bases line up with TRBD1. The CDR3 totals 13 residues. V dropped 2 bases and J dropped 7; count of bases not matched to a gene: 4. Germline loops: CDR1 MNHEY, CDR2 SVGAGI. CDR3 bases: TGTGCCAGCAGTTACGGGAACAGGGGTGGCTACACCTTC. This codes for CASSYGNRGGYTF.

This chain uses TRBV5-4 with TRBJ1-2; 9 bases match TRBD1. V was clipped by 4 bases and J by 8 bases; unmatched bases: 9. The CDR3 is 14 amino acids. Germline-derived CDR1 and CDR2 are SGHNT and YYREEE (reference sequence). CDR3 loop: CASSRDRAQEGYTF. CDR3 nucleotide sequence: TGTGCCAGCAGCCGGGACAGGGCCCAGGAAGGCTACACCTTC.

The chain is built from TRBV10-3 and TRBJ1-2, with 7 positions matching TRBD1. The germline CDR1 and CDR2 sequences are ENHRY and SYGVKD. The CDR3 consists of 15 residues. The V gene end was trimmed by 6 bases and the J gene end by 9 bases; junction bases not matched to a gene: 16. Here the CDR3 DNA reads TGTGCCATCAGAGACTACCGGGACAGCGGGGCCTGCTACACCTTC. This sequence encodes CAIRDYRDSGACYTF.

The rearrangement uses TRBV18 and TRBJ1-6; D uncertain. The germline V gene encodes CDR1 KGHSH and CDR2 LQKENI. The CDR3 covers 16 residues. V was shortened by 5 bases and J by 3 bases, with 14 bases between the two germline ends. The CDR3 nucleotides read TGTGCCAGCTCAAAATTAGGCAGGAGCTATAATTCACCCCTCCACTTT. Translated, it gives CASSKLGRSYNSPLHF.

This chain links TRBV4-3 with TRBJ1-1; D is unresolved. CDR3 size: 13 residues. The V and J ends lost 0 bases and 8 bases respectively, with 10 bases between them. Germline V gives CDR1 LGHNA, CDR2 YSLEER. The CDR3 DNA is TGCGCCAGCAGCCAAGACGTAGGAGAAGAAGCTTTCTTT. The encoded protein is CASSQDVGEEAFF.

This clone was seen more than once but under ten times. V is TRBV15 and J is TRBJ2-3; 9 nucleotides agree with TRBD2. Trimming removed 5 bases from V and 5 bases from J; junction bases left unmatched: 11. Per the germline V gene, CDR1 is LNHNV and CDR2 is YYDKDF (reference sequence). CDR3 length equals 16 residues. The CDR3 loop reads CATSAPGTSKVDTQYF. CDR3 sequence (DNA): TGTGCCACCAGCGCCCCCGGGACTAGCAAGGTAGATACGCAGTATTTT.

The DNA of the CDR3 is TGTGCCAGTAGTGCCCCACAGGGCCAAACCTACGAGCAGTACTTC. Translating gives CASSAPQGQTYEQYF. J is TRBJ2-7 and V is TRBV19, with D maybe TRBD1 (6 bases). Germline values: CDR1 LNHDA, CDR2 SQIVND (reference sequence). The CDR3 loop spans 15 amino acids. V was trimmed by 5 bases and J by 2 bases, leaving 16 bases between them.

V gene TRBV6-5 combines with J gene TRBJ2-7; TRBD2 matches 8 bases. This CDR3 comprises 15 residues. The junction had 14 bases not matched to a gene; V was cut back by 7 bases and J by 6 bases. CDR1 MNHEY and CDR2 SVGAGI come from the germline V gene. The CDR3 loop reads CASKGLGAGEGEQYF. CDR3 bases: TGTGCCAGCAAGGGTTTGGGAGCGGGAGAAGGCGAGCAGTACTTC.

This clone showed up just once. V is TRBV7-6 and J is TRBJ2-2, with 7 bases matching TRBD2. Germline trimming cut 5 bases from V and 1 base from J; bases unmatched to any gene: 7. The germline CDR1 and CDR2 sequences are SGHVS and FNYEAQ. The CDR3 is 16 residues long. CDR3 protein: CASSQNGGRNTGELFF. The CDR3, as DNA: TGTGCCAGCAGCCAAAATGGCGGGAGGAACACCGGGGAGCTGTTTTTT.

This clone showed up just once. The CDR3: CASSQGGGATNEKLFF. In DNA form, the CDR3 reads TGCGCCAGCAGCCAAGGGGGGGGAGCAACTAATGAAAAACTGTTTTTT. This rearrangement joins TRBV4-3 to TRBJ1-4; D is possibly TRBD1 (5 bases). Per germline, CDR1 LGHNA and CDR2 YSLEER. Trimming shortened V by 1 base and J by 0 bases, and 9 bases separated the two germline ends. CDR3 length equals 16 residues.

The chain carries TRBV3-1 (or the pseudogene TRBV3-2) and TRBJ1-1; no firm D call. The CDR3 has 16 amino acids. V shed 3 bases and J shed 1 base, with 15 bases lying between them. Germline loops: CDR1 LGHDT, CDR2 YNNKEL (reference sequence). The CDR3 is CASSQGSFFTNTEAFF. CDR3 in DNA: TGTGCCAGCAGCCAGGGAAGCTTTTTTACGAACACTGAAGCTTTCTTT.

The rearrangement uses TRBV25-1 and TRBJ2-3; 15 bases line up with TRBD2. The trim removed 8 bases at V and 4 bases at J, leaving 4 bases unmatched. This CDR3 region has 15 residues. Looked up from germline, CDR1 is MGHDK and CDR2 is SYGVNS. In DNA, the CDR3 is TGTGCCAGCCGGACTAGCGGGGGGGCCTCAGATACGCAGTATTTT. Its protein product is CASRTSGGASDTQYF.

This clone was detected a few times. The gene calls are TRBV18 and TRBJ2-5, with D unclear. Trimming shortened V by 0 bases and J by 5 bases, and 7 bases separated the two germline ends. This CDR3 region has 13 residues. Germline V lookup: CDR1 KGHSH, CDR2 LQKENI. The CDR3 is CASSPPLVETQYF. The DNA for the CDR3 is TGTGCCAGCTCACCACCTCTAGTTGAGACCCAGTACTTC.

This chain connects TRBV7-9 to TRBJ2-2; 13 nucleotides match TRBD2. Losses at the gene ends were 3 bases for V and 4 bases for J; bases not matched to a gene: 5. Germline CDR1 and CDR2: SEHNR and FQNEAQ (reference sequence). The CDR3 consists of 17 residues. CDR3 sequence (DNA): TGTGCCAGCAGCTTGCCGGGACTAGCGGGGTCCACCGGGGAGCTGTTTTTT. This sequence encodes CASSLPGLAGSTGELFF.

The genes are TRBV2 and TRBJ2-5; D is undetermined. The length of the CDR3 is 15 residues. Germline CDR1 SNHLY, CDR2 FYNNEI. The germline V and J ends were trimmed by 2 bases and 1 base, with 11 bases remaining between them. The CDR3 DNA is TGTGCCAGCAGTGAATCCTACACGGTCCAAGAGACCCAGTACTTC. As protein: CASSESYTVQETQYF. Combining the CDR3 with reference TRBV2 and TRBJ2-5 gives the whole variable domain EPEVTQTPSHQVTQMGQEVILRCVPISNHLYFYWYRQILGQKVEFLVSFYNNEISEKSEIFDDQFSVERPDGSNFTLKIRSTKLEDSAMYFCASSESYTVQETQYFGPGTRLLVL.

The chain joins TRBV6-5 to TRBJ1-2; D ambiguous. This CDR3 contains 14 residues. V gave up 7 bases and J gave up 5 bases, with 17 bases separating them. The germline V gene encodes CDR1 MNHEY and CDR2 SVGAGI. The DNA of the CDR3 is TGTGCCAGCAACCACCGTGTGCCGGATTATGGCTACACCTTC. It yields the protein CASNHRVPDYGYTF.

The CDR3 loop reads CASSLQGSRDTQYF. DNA for the CDR3: TGTGCCAGCAGTTTACAGGGTTCGAGGGATACGCAGTATTTT. The chain recombines TRBV27 with TRBJ2-3; maybe TRBD1 (5 bases). Germline V CDR1 and CDR2: MNHEY, SMNVEV (reference sequence). This CDR3 has 14 amino acids. V was clipped by 2 bases and J by 6 bases, with 12 bases between them.